This passage covers 22 T cell receptor beta chains from one sample sequenced in a study of shared clonotypes between healthy human individuals. Produced via immunoSEQ multiplex PCR; TCRdb's table is partial and in-frame only. The table includes some 380,000 clones, roughly 96% detected once. Sequencing was carried out using memory CD8+ T cells sorted from blood. Described subset: CD45RO+ cells pooled with CCR7-negative TemRA cells. All receptors derive from a man aged 25-45 years in good health.

This clone was observed a single time. The chain has TRBV10-3 and TRBJ1-3; D gene ambiguous. Germline assignment: CDR1 ENHRY and CDR2 SYGVKD. V shed 6 bases and J shed 3 bases, with 15 bases lying between them. CDR3 length: 15 residues. The chain's CDR3 is CAISTSIADGNTIYF. CDR3 coding DNA: TGTGCCATCAGCACCTCCATCGCGGATGGAAACACCATATATTTT.

The chain recombines TRBV28 with TRBJ2-7; D is uncertain. There are 14 residues in the CDR3. The V gene's germline CDR1 is MDHEN and CDR2 SYDVKM. Deletions cut 5 bases from V and 2 bases from J, with 13 bases between. DNA of the CDR3: TGTGCCAGCAGTGGGGTCCGTTTCCCCTACGAGCAGTACTTC. Its protein product is CASSGVRFPYEQYF.

The V call is TRBV6-5, the J call TRBJ1-3; TRBD1 is a possible D gene (6 bases). The CDR3 length is 12 residues. Germline V gives CDR1 MNHEY, CDR2 SVGAGI. V was clipped by 2 bases and J by 16 bases, with 15 bases between them. CDR3 coding DNA: TGTGCCAGCAGTTACCCGGGGGGACACGTGTATTTT. It translates to CASSYPGGHVYF.

The chain is built from TRBV7-8 and TRBJ2-7, with D hard to call. CDR1 SGHVS and CDR2 FQNEAQ come from the germline V gene. This CDR3 region has 13 residues. The V gene lost 1 base and the J gene lost 4 bases, with 8 bases spanning the gap. The CDR3 DNA follows: TGTGCCAGCAGCTTAGGACGGCAGTACGAGCAGTACTTC. Translating gives CASSLGRQYEQYF.

V and J are TRBV15 and TRBJ2-2; D not resolved. Trimming pared 0 bases from V and 6 bases from J, leaving 11 bases between. CDR1 and CDR2 (germline): LNHNV, YYDKDF (reference sequence). The CDR3 spans 15 residues. The CDR3 region is CATSRDRASSGELFF. CDR3 nucleotides: TGTGCCACCAGCAGAGATCGGGCGTCCTCCGGGGAGCTGTTTTTT.

The rearrangement links TRBV28 to TRBJ2-1; weak D call: TRBD2 (7 bases). The CDR3 totals 17 residues. The germline CDR1 and CDR2 sequences are MDHEN and SYDVKM. Between the trimmed V and J ends, which lost 8 bases and 0 bases, there was a span of 20 bases. The CDR3, as DNA: TGTGCCAGCGGTGGGATTCAGGGGAGGGACTCCTACAATGAGCAGTTCTTC. Translation: CASGGIQGRDSYNEQFF.

The chain links TRBV15 to TRBJ2-3, with TRBD1 identical over 9 bases. Germline V gene sequence: CDR1 LNHNV, CDR2 YYDKDF (reference sequence). V lost 1 base, J lost 1 base, and 6 bases stayed unmatched. The CDR3 extends over 17 amino acids. The CDR3 spells CATSRAIQGARTDTQYF. The CDR3 DNA reads TGTGCCACCAGCAGAGCCATACAGGGGGCGCGCACAGATACGCAGTATTTT. Full variable domain (remainder filled in from reference TRBV15 and TRBJ2-3): DAMVIQNPRYQVTQFGKPVTLSCSQTLNHNVMYWYQQKSSQAPKLLFHYYDKDFNNEADTPDNFQSRRPNTSFCFLDIRSPGLGDTAMYLCATSRAIQGARTDTQYFGPGTRLTVL.

V and J are TRBV5-4 and TRBJ2-5; D remains unclear. Trimming stripped 0 bases from V and 1 base from J, with 4 bases between. The CDR3 runs 13 residues. Per germline, CDR1 SGHNT and CDR2 YYREEE (reference sequence). The CDR3 DNA sequence: TGTGCCAGCAGCTTGGACGCCCAAGAGACCCAGTACTTC. Amino acids: CASSLDAQETQYF.

The chain recombines TRBV19 with TRBJ2-3; no firm D call. CDR1 and CDR2 from the germline V gene are LNHDA and SQIVND (reference sequence). CDR3 length: 15 residues. V gave up 0 bases and J gave up 6 bases, with 13 bases separating them. In DNA form, the CDR3 reads TGTGCCAGTAGTATAGATCACGGAGCCCGGGATACGCAGTATTTT. It specifies CASSIDHGARDTQYF.

The chain carries TRBV11-3 and TRBJ2-3; tentatively, D is TRBD2 (6 bases). Between the trimmed V and J ends, which lost 0 bases and 8 bases, there was a span of 12 bases. Germline V gene sequence: CDR1 SGHNT, CDR2 YENEEA. This CDR3 has 14 residues. CDR3: CASSLDWRDATQYF. DNA for the CDR3: TGTGCCAGCAGCTTAGACTGGCGGGACGCTACGCAGTATTTT.

The chain employs TRBV5-4 and TRBJ2-7; 10 nucleotides align to TRBD2. CDR3 length: 14 residues. CDR1 and CDR2 (germline): SGHNT, YYREEE (reference sequence). V trimming: 4 bases; J trimming: 4 bases; junction bases outside the gene matches: 5. CDR3 bases: TGTGCCAGCAGCCTAGAGCGGGAGGGGTACGAGCAGTACTTC. Its protein is CASSLEREGYEQYF.

V and J are TRBV10-2 and TRBJ1-2, with D possibly being TRBD1 (6 bases). Trimming left V 7 bases short and J 7 bases short, with 25 bases between. This CDR3 has 16 residues. The germline V gene has CDR1 WSHSY and CDR2 SAAADI. CDR3 residues: CASTSTTNRVGFGYTF. The CDR3 region has the DNA TGCGCCAGCACTTCAACGACGAACAGGGTTGGGTTTGGCTACACCTTC.

V and J are TRBV11-2 and TRBJ2-5; D is perhaps TRBD2 (6 bases). The CDR3 sequence is 13 residues long. Trimming took 2 bases from V and 2 from J, leaving 6 bases between them. CDR1 is SGHAT, CDR2 FQNNGV, per germline. CDR3 sequence reads: CASSLLAQETQYF. The CDR3 DNA sequence: TGTGCCAGCAGCTTACTAGCGCAAGAGACCCAGTACTTC.

Only a few counts were recorded for this clone. The sample holds other DNA sequences that translate to the same CDR3. J is TRBJ1-1 and V is TRBV28; possibly TRBD1 for D (5 bases). CDR1 is MDHEN, CDR2 SYDVKM, per germline. The CDR3 is 13 residues long. Deletions cut 3 bases from V and 1 base from J, with 6 bases between. The CDR3 DNA follows: TGTGCCAGCAGTTTGGGGCGGAACACTGAAGCTTTCTTT. As protein: CASSLGRNTEAFF.

This chain uses TRBV11-2 with TRBJ1-5; perhaps TRBD1 as D (6 bases). Trimming pared 5 bases from V and 7 bases from J, leaving 12 bases between. Looked up from germline, CDR1 is SGHAT and CDR2 is FQNNGV. The CDR3 consists of 13 residues. The chain's CDR3 is CASSLGAEQPQHF. The CDR3 DNA reads TGTGCCAGCAGCCTGGGGGCAGAGCAGCCCCAGCATTTT.

This clone was recorded once. This chain links TRBV6-1 with TRBJ2-7; D not resolved. Germline V gene data show CDR1 as MNHNS and CDR2 as SASEGT. Trimming took 7 bases from V and 6 from J, leaving 10 bases between them. The CDR3 is made up of 11 amino acids. The CDR3 DNA is TGTGCCAGCACTATAGCAGGCGAGCAGTACTTC. It encodes CASTIAGEQYF.

The V call is TRBV28, the J call TRBJ2-1, with TRBD2 identical over 11 bases. V trimming: 6 bases; J trimming: 2 bases; junction bases outside the gene matches: 6. The CDR3 runs to 16 residues. The V gene's germline CDR1 is MDHEN and CDR2 SYDVKM. CDR3 in amino acids: CASSSPGLAAYNEQFF. The CDR3 DNA reads as TGTGCCAGCAGCTCCCCGGGACTAGCGGCCTACAATGAGCAGTTCTTC.

The chain carries TRBV13 and TRBJ2-1; D is unclear. The germline V and J ends were trimmed by 0 bases and 0 bases, with 3 bases remaining between them. The germline V gene has CDR1 PRHDT and CDR2 FYEKMQ (reference sequence). The CDR3 has 14 amino acids. The CDR3 is CASSLGDSYNEQFF. CDR3 DNA: TGTGCCAGCAGCTTAGGTGACTCCTACAATGAGCAGTTCTTC.

The chain is built from TRBV5-1 and TRBJ2-1; the match to TRBD2 covers 13 bases. From germline, CDR1 is SGHRS and CDR2 YFSETQ. J was trimmed by 8 bases and V by 3 bases; bases with no gene match: 5. The CDR3 runs 15 residues. This CDR3 is CASSWRTSGSYEQFF. As DNA, the CDR3 is TGCGCCAGCAGCTGGCGGACTAGCGGGAGCTATGAGCAGTTCTTC.

The chain recombines TRBV6-6 with TRBJ1-1, with a tentative D call TRBD1 (5 bases). This CDR3 spans 13 amino acids. Trimming stripped 1 base from V and 5 bases from J, with 8 bases between. Germline V gene data show CDR1 as MNHNY and CDR2 as SVGAGI (reference sequence). The CDR3 loop reads CASSYLGETEAFF. The CDR3 bases are TGTGCCAGCAGTTACTTGGGGGAGACTGAAGCTTTCTTT.

J is TRBJ2-7 and V is TRBV27; possibly TRBD2 for D (5 bases). The CDR3 length is 15 residues. The germline CDR1 and CDR2 sequences are MNHEY and SMNVEV (reference sequence). Trimming took off 5 bases at V and 2 bases at J, with 16 bases between the two ends. CDR3 sequence: CASSLRVERAYEQYF. The CDR3 bases are TGTGCCAGCAGTCTAAGGGTGGAGAGGGCCTACGAGCAGTACTTC.

The V gene is TRBV18, the J gene TRBJ2-4, with TRBD2 matching 16 bases. The CDR3 sequence is 19 residues long. With 0 bases clipped from V and 3 bases from J, the junction kept 5 bases outside the gene matches. Germline values: CDR1 KGHSH, CDR2 LQKENI. DNA of the CDR3: TGTGCCAGCTCACCACCGGGACTAGCGGGAGGGCGCGGCAAAAACATTCAGTACTTC. Translated: CASSPPGLAGGRGKNIQYF.